This T cell receptor (beta chain) originates from a study of blood T cell repertoires in COVID-19. As for the study in general: COVID-19 samples from acute and convalescent phases originated in the United States, Italy and Spain. T cells, B-cell-depleted T cells, or PBMCs supplied cDNA or gDNA.

The age range of participants was about 18 to 90 years, with residence in about two dozen US areas. Participants were placed into cohorts based on the clinical history they reported. From germline, CDR1 is DFQATT and CDR2 SNEGSKA (reference sequence). V lost 7 bases and J 1 base, leaving 4 bases between the germline ends. CDR3 length: 10 amino acids. This table comes from immunoSEQ multiplex PCR, and its TCRdb copy is limited to in-frame clones, with some not included. This table holds approximately 450,000 clones, roughly nine tenths found once. This chain uses TRBV20-1 with TRBJ1-1; D not resolved. Source material: PBMCs or T cells enriched from blood (not recorded which). The TCR comes from a young woman with acute COVID-19. CDR3 region: CSDGNTEAFF. CDR3 coding DNA: TGCAGTGACGGGAACACTGAAGCTTTCTTT.